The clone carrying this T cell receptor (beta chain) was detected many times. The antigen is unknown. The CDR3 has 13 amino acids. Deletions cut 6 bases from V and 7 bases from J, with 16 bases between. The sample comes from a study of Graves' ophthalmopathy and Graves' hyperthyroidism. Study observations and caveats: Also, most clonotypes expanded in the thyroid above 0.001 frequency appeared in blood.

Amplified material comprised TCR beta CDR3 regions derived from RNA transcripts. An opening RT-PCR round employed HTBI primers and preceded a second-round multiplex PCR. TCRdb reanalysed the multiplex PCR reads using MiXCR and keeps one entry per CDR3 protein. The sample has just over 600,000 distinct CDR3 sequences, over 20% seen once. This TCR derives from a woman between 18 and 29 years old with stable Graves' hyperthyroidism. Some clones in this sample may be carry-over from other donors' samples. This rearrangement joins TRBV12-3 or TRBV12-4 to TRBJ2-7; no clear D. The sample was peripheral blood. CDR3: CASSPTTWREQYF. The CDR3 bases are TGTGCCAGCAGCCCCACGACCTGGCGGGAGCAGTACTTC.